This TCR beta chain was documented in a study of tumor-infiltrating lymphocytes in primary liver carcinoma. It was from roughly 20-30 mg of unsorted bulk tissue that RNA and DNA were co-extracted. For this clonotype: Mismatch with germline at one junction end may stem from a read error.

Constant-region priming of about 520 ng total RNA yielded TCR beta cDNA. ARM-PCR was slightly modified, and three nested multiplex PCR rounds with it gave rise to the TCR beta libraries. TRBV1-TRBV30 forward primers paired with a C-beta reverse primer were used in the first two PCR rounds, which ran approximately 10 cycles each. TCRdb processed the multiplex PCR reads anew with MiXCR; each CDR3 protein has one entry. The sample includes approximately 190,000 distinct CDR3 sequences, around 81% seen only once; the top ten take roughly 20%. Germline values: CDR1 SGHRS, CDR2 YFSETQ. The CDR3 loop spans 15 amino acids.

Sequencing was done on a sample of tumor tissue from primary liver carcinoma. The receptor was isolated from a man aged 35 to 55 with primary liver carcinoma and hepatitis B virus infection. The V and J genes are TRBV5-1 and TRBJ1-1, with D tentatively TRBD1 (6 bases). The CDR3 DNA sequence: TGCACCAGCAGCTCCAGGGGACGTCAGAACACTGAAGCCTTCTTT. Translation: CTSSSRGRQNTEAFF.